This TCR beta chain derives from a study of cytomegalovirus exposure and HLA in healthy donors. This CDR3 has 16 residues. V shed 5 bases and J shed 1 base, with 14 bases lying between them. The V gene's germline CDR1 is MDHEN and CDR2 SYDVKM. The study ran its PCR with 60 Vbeta and 13 Jbeta primers. Clones were sequenced by immunoSEQ multiplex PCR, and TCRdb holds only the in-frame ones, with some missing. This table has some 190,000 clones, approximately 86% appearing once. This clone has just one count. The receptor was isolated from a woman in her 30s in good health and CMV-seronegative. The V and J genes are TRBV28 and TRBJ2-2, with a possible D match to TRBD2 (5 bases). The sample taken for sequencing was PBMCs. The CDR3 nucleotides read TGTGCCAGCAGTCCCTGGGGAGCAAGGAACACCGGGGAGCTGTTTTTT. This encodes CASSPWGARNTGELFF.